This T cell receptor beta chain was documented in a study of blood T cell repertoires in COVID-19 (dated by TCRdb to the early 2020s). Regarding the study in general: Samples from collaborators originated in the United States, Italy and Spain and spanned both the acute and convalescent phases of COVID-19. The material from the prospective study consisted of cDNA or gDNA derived from T cells, B-cell-depleted T cells, or PBMCs. Subjects who had been exposed to COVID-19, were actively infected with it, or had recovered from it provided the deeply sampled blood TCRbeta repertoires that made up the dataset. The repertoires were released in a freely available public database meant as a resource for research on the immune response to SARS-CoV-2. The samples were drawn from two sources: the first 160 participants of the ongoing ImmuneRACE study, and fewer than 1,500 subjects contributed by 6 global collaborators. Nearly every sample came with metadata listing a de-identified subject ID, COVID-19 status, age in years and sex. HLA class I and class II types, where available, came from metadata supplied by the sample provider rather than from assay-based typing. Beyond this particular receptor, the publication reports: The amount of clinical and demographic metadata varied by source and participant and was provided uncurated.

Each collaborating institution followed its own protocols to collect whole blood in K2EDTA tubes. For TCRbeta analysis, collaborators shipped samples as frozen whole blood, isolated PBMCs, or DNA extracted from either of those sample types. Details on this clone: Its antigen is unknown. The sample holds no much larger clone one base away, and base qualities are not on file.

TCRbeta CDR3 regions were amplified from genomic DNA by means of the immunoSEQ Assay, a bias-controlled multiplex PCR. In the authors' own workflow: The number of nucleated cells in each sample was estimated from the amplification of reference gene primers within the assay. To quantify the absolute abundance of each unique TCRbeta CDR3 rearrangement, sequence reads were collapsed and filtered. For each sample, productive Simpson clonality was calculated as the square root of Simpson's diversity index over productive rearrangements. Entries here come from immuneACCESS through TCRdb and include only in-frame sequences with V and J called. Some clones fail to appear in such tables; in the studies checked, an unresolved V gene covers under half of the shortfall, and the cause of the remainder is unknown. For V, J and clone size, that table is used; D and trimming come from the DNA. This sample has 200,000 to 250,000 clones in its table, and around 83% of those were observed once. The top ten clones comprise about 12% of the sample.

Trimming removed 2 bases from V and 4 bases from J; the gene matches leave 3 bases unexplained. CDR1 and CDR2 are read off the germline V gene as SGHRS and YFSETQ. There are 14 amino acids in the CDR3, from cysteine to phenylalanine inclusive. The entry retains the CDR3 DNA only, 42 bases that are in frame from base 1. The rearranged segments are TRBV5-1 and TRBJ2-1; TRBD1 aligns with 7 central bases. The sequencing sample was made of peripheral blood. The receptor was derived from a human donor in a cohort sampled during active COVID-19. The CDR3 protein: CASSFQGEYNEQFF. At the DNA level, the sequence is TGCGCCAGCAGCTTTCAGGGGGAGTACAATGAGCAGTTCTTC. Reference TRBV5-1 and TRBJ2-1 genes cover what lies past the CDR3, so the full variable domain is KAGVTQTPRYLIKTRGQQVTLSCSPISGHRSVSWYQQTPGQGLQFLFEYFSETQRNKGNFPGRFSGRQFSNSRSEMNVSTLELGDSALYLCASSFQGEYNEQFFGPGTRLTVL.